These 24 T cell receptor beta chains originate from one sample sequenced in a study of cytotoxic CD8 clonotypes in ibrutinib-treated CLL. The assay was immunoSEQ multiplex PCR, and TCRdb's table has in-frame clones only and misses some. The sample has approximately 130,000 clones; 80% to 85% are singletons. The input for sequencing was PBMCs, taken after 24 months of ibrutinib treatment. These receptors were taken from a human donor with chronic lymphocytic leukemia.

In this sample, this clone turned up a few times. The chain recombines TRBV5-1 with TRBJ2-5, with 9 bases matching TRBD2. Trimming cost V 6 bases and J 5 bases; bases outside gene matches: 11. The CDR3 covers 15 residues. Germline-derived CDR1 and CDR2 are SGHRS and YFSETQ. For the CDR3, the DNA is TGCGCCAGCAACCCGAATAGCGGGGGTGGGGAGACCCAGTACTTC. Its translation: CASNPNSGGGETQYF.

The gene calls are TRBV6-5 and TRBJ2-7, with D unclear. The CDR3 runs 13 residues. Per the germline V gene, CDR1 is MNHEY and CDR2 is SVGAGI. Deletions cut 6 bases from V and 6 bases from J, with 15 bases between. CDR3 bases: TGTGCCAGCAGGGTAGGACCCTGGGCCGAGCAGTACTTC. Encoded protein: CASRVGPWAEQYF.

This CDR3 is CASSIYGTLMNNSPLHF. For the CDR3, the DNA is TGTGCCAGTAGTATATATGGGACACTCATGAATAATTCACCCCTCCACTTT. This chain links TRBV19 with TRBJ1-6; a possible D gene is TRBD1 (6 bases). Per the germline V gene, CDR1 is LNHDA and CDR2 is SQIVND (reference sequence). The germline V and J ends were trimmed by 2 bases and 5 bases, with 16 bases remaining between them. CDR3 length: 17 amino acids. Using reference TRBV19 and TRBJ1-6 for the parts outside the CDR3, the full variable domain is DGGITQSPKYLFRKEGQNVTLSCEQNLNHDAMYWYRQDPGQGLRLIYYSQIVNDFQKGDIAEGYSVSREKKESFPLTVTSAQKNPTAFYLCASSIYGTLMNNSPLHFGNGTRLTVT.

J is TRBJ1-1 and V is TRBV28, with D unclear. This CDR3 contains 12 residues. V dropped 5 bases and J dropped 1 base, with 5 bases sitting between them. Germline lookup yields CDR1 MDHEN and CDR2 SYDVKM. The CDR3 region has the DNA TGTGCCAGCAGTCTATCGAACACTGAAGCTTTCTTT. It is translated as CASSLSNTEAFF.

The rearrangement uses TRBV5-8 and TRBJ1-5; D is unclear. The V end was cut by 6 bases, the J end by 2 bases, with 9 bases between. Germline CDR1 and CDR2: SGHTS and YDEGEE. This CDR3 has 13 amino acids. CDR3 DNA sequence: TGTGCCAGCACCGAGAGGCGCAATCAGCCCCAGCATTTT. Its protein product is CASTERRNQPQHF.

The rearrangement uses TRBV5-4 and TRBJ1-2; D not resolved. CDR1 and CDR2 (germline): SGHNT, YYREEE (reference sequence). Trimming removed 2 bases at V and 5 bases at J, with 13 bases between. The CDR3 contains 14 residues. The CDR3 loop is CASSFMSGKYGYTF. The DNA for the CDR3 is TGTGCCAGCAGCTTTATGAGTGGGAAATATGGCTACACCTTC. Using reference TRBV5-4 and TRBJ1-2 for the parts outside the CDR3, the full variable domain is ETGVTQSPTHLIKTRGQQVTLRCSSQSGHNTVSWYQQALGQGPQFIFQYYREEENGRGNFPPRFSGLQFPNYSSELNVNALELDDSALYLCASSFMSGKYGYTFGSGTRLTVV.

V usage is TRBV29-1 and J usage is TRBJ2-2; possible D gene TRBD1, 6 bases. The CDR3 has 13 residues. Trimming removed 5 bases from V and 4 bases from J, with 11 bases in between. Germline CDR1 and CDR2: SQVTM and ANQGSEA. CDR3 DNA sequence: TGCAGCGTTAATACAGGGATCACCGGGGAGCTGTTTTTT. Translated: CSVNTGITGELFF.

J is TRBJ2-3 and V is TRBV5-6; D might be TRBD1 (6 bases). Germline V gives CDR1 SGHDT, CDR2 YYEEEE. This CDR3 contains 16 residues. The V end lost 0 bases, the J end lost 4 bases, and 15 bases lay between the germline ends. CDR3: CASSLGAGDGADTQYF. The CDR3 nucleotides are TGTGCCAGCAGCTTGGGGGCAGGGGATGGGGCAGATACGCAGTATTTT.

This clone was recorded once. The rearrangement links TRBV28 to TRBJ1-4; no clear D. Trimming shortened V by 4 bases and J by 8 bases, and 20 bases separated the two germline ends. The CDR3 covers 16 residues. Germline CDR1 is MDHEN and CDR2 is SYDVKM. For the CDR3, the DNA is TGTGCCAGCAGTTCAAATAAGGCCCGGGGATCGGAAAAACTGTTTTTT. As protein: CASSSNKARGSEKLFF.

The gene calls are TRBV6-6 and TRBJ2-5; the D gene could be TRBD1 or TRBD2 (6 bases each). Trimming took 2 bases from V and 4 from J, leaving 11 bases between them. This CDR3 has 14 residues. Germline V gene data show CDR1 as MNHNY and CDR2 as SVGAGI (reference sequence). The chain's CDR3 is CASSYHGGRETQYF. The CDR3 bases are TGTGCCAGCAGTTACCACGGGGGCCGAGAGACCCAGTACTTC.

The genes are TRBV10-2 and TRBJ1-1; maybe TRBD1 (6 bases). Trimming took off 4 bases at V and 4 bases at J, with 16 bases between the two ends. Germline V CDR1 and CDR2: WSHSY, SAAADI. The CDR3 totals 15 residues. The CDR3 region is CASSGGPGRGTEAFF. The CDR3 DNA reads TGCGCCAGCAGTGGGGGGCCAGGGAGGGGCACTGAAGCTTTCTTT.

This clone was seen more than once but under ten times. The chain links TRBV30 to TRBJ1-2; no reliable D call. With 3 bases removed from V and 5 bases from J, the gap between germline ends came to 10 bases. The CDR3 totals 12 residues. Per the germline V gene, CDR1 is GTSNPN and CDR2 is SVGIG (reference sequence). The CDR3 sequence: CAWRQQPYGYTF. CDR3 coding DNA: TGTGCCTGGAGGCAGCAACCTTATGGCTACACCTTC.

The gene calls are TRBV18 and TRBJ2-5, with a possible D match to TRBD1 (6 bases). With 2 bases removed from V and 1 base from J, the gap between germline ends came to 8 bases. Germline values: CDR1 KGHSH, CDR2 LQKENI. CDR3 size: 14 residues. The CDR3 reads CASSPRGIQETQYF. The DNA for the CDR3 is TGTGCCAGCTCACCAAGGGGGATCCAAGAGACCCAGTACTTC. Variable domain in full (rest from reference TRBV18 and TRBJ2-5): NAGVMQNPRHLVRRRGQEARLRCSPMKGHSHVYWYRQLPEEGLKFMVYLQKENIIDESGMPKERFSAEFPKEGPSILRIQQVVRGDSAAYFCASSPRGIQETQYFGPGTRLLVL.

The chain combines TRBV29-1 with TRBJ1-5, with D possibly matching TRBD1 (5 bases). Germline V gives CDR1 SQVTM, CDR2 ANQGSEA. V was clipped by 4 bases and J by 3 bases, with 16 bases between them. The CDR3 is 15 amino acids. The CDR3 sequence: CSVGGTGGPNQPQHF. The CDR3 DNA sequence: TGCAGCGTTGGCGGGACGGGGGGACCCAATCAGCCCCAGCATTTT.

V and J are TRBV19 and TRBJ2-5, with D uncertain. Trimming shortened V by 3 bases and J by 5 bases, and 10 bases separated the two germline ends. The CDR3 is 13 amino acids. Germline V gene lookup returns CDR1 LNHDA and CDR2 SQIVND (reference sequence). CDR3 sequence reads: CASSIGRRETQYF. As DNA, the CDR3 is TGTGCCAGTAGTATTGGAAGGCGGGAGACCCAGTACTTC.

The J gene is TRBJ1-1, the V gene TRBV7-2; possible D gene TRBD1, 5 bases. The V end was cut by 2 bases, the J end by 2 bases, with 9 bases between. The CDR3 extends over 14 amino acids. Germline CDR1 is SGHTA and CDR2 is FQGNSA. This CDR3 is CASSLPGYNTEAFF. CDR3 nucleotide sequence: TGTGCCAGCAGCTTACCAGGGTATAACACTGAAGCTTTCTTT.

This clone was picked up one time. This chain joins TRBV29-1 and TRBJ1-2; the D gene is possibly TRBD1 (5 bases). Germline-derived CDR1 and CDR2 are SQVTM and ANQGSEA. Trimming cost V 3 bases and J 4 bases, with 9 bases left between them. This CDR3 is 12 amino acids long. In nucleotides, the CDR3 is TGCAGCGTTGACAGGGACCCCTATGGCTACACCTTC. Translated, it gives CSVDRDPYGYTF.

This clone has just a few counts. This rearrangement joins TRBV13 to TRBJ2-3; possible D gene TRBD1, 5 bases. Germline CDR1 reads PRHDT; CDR2 reads FYEKMQ (reference sequence). Trimming cost V 5 bases and J 3 bases, with 27 bases left between them. The CDR3 has 19 amino acids. The DNA of the CDR3 is TGTGCCAGCAGCACTACCCCCCGGGTAGGGGTGGGGTCAACAGATACGCAGTATTTT. Protein: CASSTTPRVGVGSTDTQYF.

The chain recombines TRBV5-4 with TRBJ2-3; no clear D. The CDR3 is made up of 13 amino acids. Germline-derived CDR1 and CDR2 are SGHNT and YYREEE (reference sequence). With 3 bases removed from V and 1 base from J, the gap between germline ends came to 6 bases. The CDR3 DNA reads TGTGCCAGCAGCTCTCAAGGCACAGATACGCAGTATTTT. Its protein is CASSSQGTDTQYF.

This clone was detected only a few times. The CDR3 DNA sequence: TGCGCCAGCAGCCCGGACATATCTGGCTACACCTTC. Translated: CASSPDISGYTF. V is TRBV5-1 and J is TRBJ1-2; D possibly corresponds to TRBD1 (5 bases). The length of the CDR3 is 12 residues. Germline values: CDR1 SGHRS, CDR2 YFSETQ. V lost 4 bases to trimming and J lost 7 bases, with 11 bases between them.

This chain joins TRBV27 and TRBJ2-1, with 7 bases matching TRBD1. This CDR3 spans 18 amino acids. V was clipped by 6 bases and J by 5 bases; unmatched bases: 19. Per the germline V gene, CDR1 is MNHEY and CDR2 is SMNVEV (reference sequence). The CDR3 loop reads CASRKNMDRPTPNNEQFF. CDR3 DNA: TGTGCCAGCAGGAAAAACATGGACAGGCCGACCCCTAACAATGAGCAGTTCTTC.

The V call is TRBV27, the J call TRBJ1-6; no firm D call. The CDR3 covers 15 residues. Per germline, CDR1 MNHEY and CDR2 SMNVEV (reference sequence). V was clipped by 8 bases and J by 7 bases, with 18 bases between them. CDR3 nucleotides: TGTGCCAGCCCTCCCCCCCAGGATTGCAATTCACCCCTCCACTTT. Its translation is CASPPPQDCNSPLHF.

The chain links TRBV28 to TRBJ2-1; 8 bases align to TRBD2. The germline CDR1 and CDR2 sequences are MDHEN and SYDVKM. J lost 7 bases, V lost 2 bases, and 4 bases had no gene match. CDR3 length: 14 amino acids. CDR3 in DNA: TGTGCCAGCAGTTTACGGGGGGGAGGAAATGAGCAGTTCTTC. It specifies CASSLRGGGNEQFF.

J is TRBJ2-5 and V is TRBV29-1, with D possibly being TRBD1 or TRBD2 (6 bases each). The CDR3 is made up of 13 amino acids. Trimming took off 1 base at V and 5 bases at J, with 11 bases between the two ends. Per germline, CDR1 SQVTM and CDR2 ANQGSEA. Here the CDR3 DNA reads TGCAGCGTTGAAGGGGGGGCTCGTGAGACCCAGTACTTC. It encodes CSVEGGARETQYF. The variable domain in full, with the rest retrieved from reference TRBV29-1 and TRBJ2-5, is SAVISQKPSRDICQRGTSLTIQCQVDSQVTMMFWYRQQPGQSLTLIATANQGSEATYESGFVIDKFPISRPNLTFSTLTVSNMSPEDSSIYLCSVEGGARETQYFGPGTRLLVL.